This T cell receptor (beta chain) was captured in a study of vaccination effects on CD4 cells after COVID-19. CDR3 length equals 16 residues. The germline gives CDR1 LNHNV, CDR2 YYDKDF (reference sequence). V was clipped by 0 bases and J by 1 base, with 12 bases between them. As to this clone: Its antigen is not identified.

TCRdb's table, derived via immunoSEQ multiplex PCR, lists solely in-frame clones and lacks some. In the table there are approximately 37,000 clones, about four fifths of which are singletons. Investigators separated out CD4+ T cells once around 11 days of culture had passed. People in the vaccine group had not been infected with SARS-CoV-2 before, and their nucleocapsid antibodies were negative. Half of the medium was exchanged for IL-2 medium on both days 3 and 7. The source of this sequence is a human donor who received a COVID-19 vaccine. The chain carries TRBV15 and TRBJ1-1; D not resolved. The sequencing used CD4+ T cells from PBMCs cultured without peptide, collected before COVID-19 vaccination. In nucleotides, the CDR3 is TGTGCCACCAGCAGAGAGGGCCAAAGGTGGAACACTGAAGCTTTCTTT. Translating gives CATSREGQRWNTEAFF.